A single sample gave rise to the 19 T cell receptor beta chains below, sequenced in a study of response to subunit inactivated influenza vaccine. From the RT-PCR reads, TCRdb called clonotypes with MiXCR, one entry per CDR3 protein. The sample shows 150,000 to 200,000 distinct CDR3 sequences, approximately 12% of them seen only once. The sample was also reused in another study, on T cells expressing NK-cell markers. Turning to that study: It was by 5'RACE template switching with UMIs that TCR beta cDNA was made.

Sample: CD8+ T cells sorted from PBMCs, taken roughly 13 days after vaccination. Every receptor here comes from a man in his forties or fifties who received an inactivated influenza vaccine.

This clonotype turned up a few times. The rearrangement links TRBV5-6 to TRBJ1-1, with D unresolved. Trimming removed 4 bases from V and 7 bases from J, with 11 bases in between. Germline CDR1 is SGHDT and CDR2 is YYEEEE. CDR3 size: 12 residues. CDR3 in amino acids: CASSAYQGEAFF. The CDR3 coding sequence is TGTGCCAGCAGCGCATATCAAGGTGAAGCTTTCTTT.

The rearrangement uses TRBV2 and TRBJ1-5, with D unresolved. The CDR3 runs 16 residues. CDR1 and CDR2 (germline): SNHLY, FYNNEI. The V end was cut by 5 bases, the J end by 0 bases, with 14 bases between. The CDR3 sequence is CASSSSWLSSNQPQHF. CDR3 nucleotide sequence: TGTGCCAGCAGTTCAAGTTGGCTGTCTAGCAATCAGCCCCAGCATTTT.

This sequence joins TRBV9 and TRBJ2-3; the match to TRBD2 covers 8 bases. With 4 bases clipped from V and 1 base from J, the junction kept 5 bases outside the gene matches. The CDR3 sequence is 15 residues long. The germline CDR1 and CDR2 sequences are SGDLS and YYNGEE. For the CDR3, the DNA is TGTGCCAGCAGCCCGAGCGGGAGTGGCACAGATACGCAGTATTTT. Its translation is CASSPSGSGTDTQYF.

This clonotype was seen many times. The chain couples TRBV2 to TRBJ1-3, with D tentatively TRBD1 (6 bases). The CDR3 loop spans 15 amino acids. V was pared by 4 bases and J by 3 bases, with 13 bases between. Germline CDR1 is SNHLY and CDR2 is FYNNEI. CDR3 DNA sequence: TGTGCCAGCAGTGTTTCGGGGGCAAGTGGAAACACCATATATTTT. The encoded protein is CASSVSGASGNTIYF. Full variable domain (outside the CDR3, taken from reference TRBV2 and TRBJ1-3): EPEVTQTPSHQVTQMGQEVILRCVPISNHLYFYWYRQILGQKVEFLVSFYNNEISEKSEIFDDQFSVERPDGSNFTLKIRSTKLEDSAMYFCASSVSGASGNTIYFGEGSWLTVV.

This clonotype was counted between two and nine times. V and J are TRBV1 and TRBJ2-5; the DNA was not used to check the table's D call, TRBD1. TRBV1 is a known pseudogene. The CDR3 has 17 amino acids. CDR3 nucleotide sequence: TGCACCAGCAGCCAAGATTATCCGGGGGGGCGAATAGAGACCCAGTACTTC. This translates into CTSSQDYPGGRIETQYF.

The CDR3 reads CASSLGGGGLAEQYF. CDR3 sequence (DNA): TGTGCCAGCAGCTTAGGCGGAGGGGGGTTGGCCGAGCAGTACTTC. The rearrangement links TRBV13 to TRBJ2-7; D possibly uses TRBD1 or TRBD2 (6 bases each). With 0 bases removed from V and 6 bases from J, the gap between germline ends came to 15 bases. The CDR3 totals 15 residues. The germline V gene encodes CDR1 PRHDT and CDR2 FYEKMQ (reference sequence).

This clonotype was recorded a few times. The chain is built from TRBV4-2 and TRBJ2-2, with 9 bases identical to TRBD1. CDR3 size: 16 residues. The ends lost 4 bases at V and 6 bases at J; junction bases unmatched: 9. Germline V gene sequence: CDR1 LGHNA, CDR2 YNFKEQ. The chain's CDR3 is CASSLGQGMVSGELFF. DNA of the CDR3: TGTGCCAGCAGCCTGGGACAGGGAATGGTTTCCGGGGAGCTGTTTTTT.

This clonotype has a handful of counts. The CDR3 sequence: CASSWIAAGDFSEQYF. The CDR3, as DNA: TGTGCCAGCAGTTGGATTGCAGCGGGAGATTTCTCCGAGCAGTACTTC. V usage is TRBV3-1 and J usage is TRBJ2-7; 8 bases map to TRBD2. J lost 6 bases, V lost 6 bases, and 16 bases had no gene match. The CDR3 consists of 16 residues. The germline V gene has CDR1 LGHDT and CDR2 YNNKEL (reference sequence).

The J gene is TRBJ2-3, the V gene TRBV7-6; tentatively, D is TRBD1 or TRBD2 (5 bases each). Trimming left V 0 bases short and J 9 bases short, with 10 bases between. The CDR3 runs to 13 residues. Germline lookup yields CDR1 SGHVS and CDR2 FNYEAQ. CDR3 residues: CASSLAGTGTQYF. The CDR3 DNA sequence: TGTGCCAGCAGCTTAGCCGGGACGGGAACGCAGTATTTT.

This clonotype was found a few times. V gene TRBV28 combines with J gene TRBJ2-5, with D possibly matching TRBD2 (5 bases). CDR3 length: 13 amino acids. V lost 7 bases to trimming and J lost 0 bases, with 9 bases between them. Germline V gene lookup returns CDR1 MDHEN and CDR2 SYDVKM. The CDR3 sequence: CASTKRNQETQYF. DNA for the CDR3: TGTGCCAGCACTAAGCGGAACCAAGAGACCCAGTACTTC.

This clonotype has just a few counts. CDR3 bases: TGTGCCAGCAGTTTATCTGGCGGGGAGGGCAATCAGCCCCAGCATTTT. Its translation is CASSLSGGEGNQPQHF. The chain carries TRBV27 and TRBJ1-5; no firm D call. V lost 0 bases to trimming and J lost 2 bases, with 11 bases between them. The germline gives CDR1 MNHEY, CDR2 SMNVEV (reference sequence). This CDR3 spans 16 amino acids.

The rearrangement joins TRBV28 to TRBJ1-4; a weak D match, TRBD1 (5 bases). V shed 1 base and J shed 3 bases, with 9 bases lying between them. The germline CDR1 and CDR2 sequences are MDHEN and SYDVKM. The CDR3 consists of 15 residues. CDR3 protein: CASSLSAGPNEKLFF. The CDR3 coding sequence is TGTGCCAGCAGTTTATCGGCAGGGCCTAATGAAAAACTGTTTTTT.

This clonotype appeared many times. The CDR3 loop reads CASSQETSPVDTQYF. The DNA of the CDR3 is TGCGCCAGCAGCCAAGAGACTAGTCCGGTGGATACGCAGTATTTT. This chain connects TRBV4-3 to TRBJ2-3; D might be TRBD2 (6 bases). Germline V gene lookup returns CDR1 LGHNA and CDR2 YSLEER. This CDR3 has 15 amino acids. V lost 0 bases and J 6 bases, leaving 13 bases between the germline ends.

The chain carries TRBV7-6 and TRBJ2-1; D may be TRBD2 (5 bases). Trimming cost V 2 bases and J 5 bases, with 16 bases left between them. CDR3 size: 16 residues. The V gene's germline CDR1 is SGHVS and CDR2 FNYEAQ. The CDR3 coding sequence is TGTGCCAGCAGCTTAAAAGTGGGAGAATTGGACAATGAGCAGTTCTTC. As protein: CASSLKVGELDNEQFF.

The chain employs TRBV20-1 and TRBJ1-1; a weak D match, TRBD1 (5 bases). This CDR3 comprises 13 residues. V lost 5 bases and J lost 1, with 11 bases in between. CDR1 DFQATT and CDR2 SNEGSKA come from the germline V gene (reference sequence). CDR3 amino acids: CSAGTGGNTEAFF. The DNA for the CDR3 is TGCAGTGCTGGGACGGGCGGGAACACTGAAGCTTTCTTT.

This clonotype has ten or more counts. This chain's CDR3 is CASSGTGGWNEQFF. CDR3 nucleotide sequence: TGTGCCAGCTCCGGGACAGGGGGCTGGAATGAGCAGTTCTTC. The chain is built from TRBV9 and TRBJ2-1, with 12 bases identical to TRBD1. The V gene end was trimmed by 7 bases and the J gene end by 7 bases; junction bases not matched to a gene: 6. The germline V gene encodes CDR1 SGDLS and CDR2 YYNGEE. The CDR3 loop spans 14 amino acids.

Many counts were recorded for this clonotype. The chain has TRBV2 and TRBJ2-7; D is perhaps TRBD2 (5 bases). Per the germline V gene, CDR1 is SNHLY and CDR2 is FYNNEI. The ends were cut back, 7 bases at V and 2 bases at J, with 6 bases in the middle. There are 11 residues in the CDR3. CDR3 coding DNA: TGTGCCAGCACCGGGACCTACGAGCAGTACTTC. Protein product: CASTGTYEQYF.

This clonotype was counted at least ten times. This sequence joins TRBV24-1 and TRBJ2-5; the D is unclear. The CDR3 extends over 12 amino acids. The V gene lost 5 bases and the J gene lost 5 bases, with 8 bases spanning the gap. Per germline, CDR1 KGHDR and CDR2 SFDVKD. CDR3 residues: CATSGISETQYF. CDR3 DNA sequence: TGTGCCACCAGTGGAATTTCGGAGACCCAGTACTTC.

This clonotype was counted between two and nine times. The J gene is TRBJ2-7, the V gene TRBV5-6, with TRBD2 identical over 14 bases. The CDR3 sequence is 16 residues long. V lost 4 bases, J lost 6 bases, and 9 bases stayed unmatched. Germline V gene data show CDR1 as SGHDT and CDR2 as YYEEEE. CDR3 coding DNA: TGTGCCAGCAGCGAATTAGGACTAGCGGGAGGAGGCGAGCAGTACTTC. As protein: CASSELGLAGGGEQYF.